This TCR beta chain comes out of a study of cytomegalovirus exposure and HLA in healthy donors. Note on this clone: Its cognate antigen is unknown.

Primers for the PCR totalled 60 Vbeta and 13 Jbeta. Some clones are missing from TCRdb's copy, which holds only in-frame ones; the method was immunoSEQ multiplex PCR. The data contain under 250,000 clones, about three quarters of them singletons. The germline V gene encodes CDR1 SGHVS and CDR2 FNYEAQ. Trimming shortened V by 4 bases and J by 2 bases, and 15 bases separated the two germline ends. The CDR3 loop spans 16 amino acids. Study-wide results and caveats: As was reported, the classifier diagnosed cytomegalovirus status with high specificity and sensitivity. It was around 160 TCR beta chains that were listed as cytomegalovirus-associated.

This chain links TRBV7-6 with TRBJ2-1; D call uncertain. Sequencing was carried out using PBMCs. This TCR came from a boy between 10 and 17 years old in good health and CMV-seronegative. CDR3 sequence: CASSYSPAGPYNEQFF. In DNA form, the CDR3 reads TGTGCCAGCAGCTATTCACCGGCTGGGCCCTACAATGAGCAGTTCTTC.